Sequencing of this T cell receptor beta chain was carried out in a study of T cell responses to AZD1222 COVID-19 vaccine. CDR1 is MNHEY and CDR2 is SVGEGT in the germline V gene. This CDR3 spans 15 amino acids. The V end lost 0 bases, the J end lost 6 bases, and 12 bases lay between the germline ends. Libraries were prepared by immunoSEQ multiplex PCR; TCRdb keeps only in-frame clonotypes and omits some of them. The sample holds some 96,000 clones, around 89% seen once. This clonotype was obtained from an adult in good health. This sample comprised peripheral blood, obtained on day 0 of AZD1222 vaccination. The genes are TRBV6-2 or TRBV6-3 and TRBJ1-5; D may be TRBD1 (5 bases). The CDR3: CASSYSLGVGQPQHF. The CDR3 bases are TGTGCCAGCAGTTACTCTCTAGGGGTCGGTCAGCCCCAGCATTTT.